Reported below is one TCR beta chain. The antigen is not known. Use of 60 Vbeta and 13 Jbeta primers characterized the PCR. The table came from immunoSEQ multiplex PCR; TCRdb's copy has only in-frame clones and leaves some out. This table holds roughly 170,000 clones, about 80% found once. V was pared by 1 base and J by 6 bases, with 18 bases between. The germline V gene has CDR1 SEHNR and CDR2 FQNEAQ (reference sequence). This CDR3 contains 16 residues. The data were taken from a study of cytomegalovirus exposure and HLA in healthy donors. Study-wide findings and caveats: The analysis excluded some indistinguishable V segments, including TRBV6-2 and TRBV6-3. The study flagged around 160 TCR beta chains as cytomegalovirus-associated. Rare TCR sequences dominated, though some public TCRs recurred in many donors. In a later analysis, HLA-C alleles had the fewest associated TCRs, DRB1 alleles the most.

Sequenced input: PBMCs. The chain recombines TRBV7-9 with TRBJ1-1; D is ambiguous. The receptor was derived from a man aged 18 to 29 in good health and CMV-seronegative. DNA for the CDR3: TGTGCCAGCAGCTTAGTTGATCTGCGGGTTGACCCTGAAGCTTTCTTT. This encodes CASSLVDLRVDPEAFF.